Following are 3 T cell receptor beta chains from one sample sequenced in a study of blood T cells in healthy people across ages. Sample-barcoded 5' priming and a J-beta primer mix drove a second PCR of roughly 7 to 11 cycles. TCRdb recomputed calls from the 5' RACE reads with MiXCR, one row per CDR3 protein. The sample yields hundreds of thousands of distinct CDR3 sequences, about 56% seen once. Material: blood. The receptors were gathered from a man between 40 and 49 years old in good health.

V and J are TRBV7-8 and TRBJ2-7, with 8 bases aligning to TRBD2. The germline gives CDR1 SGHVS, CDR2 FQNEAQ. V dropped 2 bases and J dropped 3; count of bases not matched to a gene: 15. The CDR3 covers 18 residues. CDR3 sequence reads: CASSLSGLVVREHYEQYF. The CDR3 bases are TGTGCCAGCAGCTTATCGGGACTAGTCGTCCGTGAACACTACGAGCAGTACTTC.

This clonotype was observed at least ten times. V and J are TRBV20-1 and TRBJ2-5; 10 nucleotides align to TRBD2. Losses at the gene ends were 6 bases for V and 5 bases for J; bases not matched to a gene: 3. Germline assignment: CDR1 DFQATT and CDR2 SNEGSKA (reference sequence). This CDR3 is built from 12 residues. In nucleotides, the CDR3 is TGCAGTGCCCGAGCGGGGGGGGAGACCCAGTACTTC. This gives the protein CSARAGGETQYF.

CDR3 sequence: CASSRDRGAYEQYF. The CDR3 DNA reads TGTGCCAGCAGTCGGGACAGGGGAGCGTACGAGCAGTACTTC. The chain links TRBV27 to TRBJ2-7; 10 bases are shared with TRBD1. The ends lost 5 bases at V and 4 bases at J; junction bases unmatched: 5. CDR3 length equals 14 residues. Germline V gene data show CDR1 as MNHEY and CDR2 as SMNVEV (reference sequence).